This record concerns one T cell receptor beta chain sequence. Its cognate antigen is unknown. Method: immunoSEQ multiplex PCR; TCRdb's copy keeps in-frame clones and lacks some. Of about 43,000 clones in the sample, around nine tenths are singletons; the top ten hold 11%. The sample is drawn from a study of OX40 agonist ivuxolimab in advanced cancers. Study details: Ivuxolimab, an antibody acting as an agonist of OX40 (CD134), was used to treat patients. Participants averaged 60 years of age (range about 23 to 80) and were roughly 80% male. Findings and caveats of the study: People who partly responded at 0.1-3.0 mg/kg had some of the least clonal expansion seen.

CDR3 length: 15 amino acids. The V gene end was trimmed by 11 bases and the J gene end by 3 bases; junction bases not matched to a gene: 10. CDR1 is SNHLY and CDR2 is FYNNEI in the germline V gene. The chain has TRBV2 and TRBJ2-1; 10 nucleotides agree with TRBD2. This clonotype was obtained from an adult with an advanced solid tumor such as melanoma, head and neck, liver or kidney cancer. The sequencing used CD4+ or CD8+ T cells sorted from blood, collected in a trial of the OX40 agonist ivuxolimab. The chain's CDR3 is CASRPPSGSYNEQFF. The CDR3 region has the DNA TGTGCCTCACGACCCCCTAGCGGGAGCTACAATGAGCAGTTCTTC.